This T cell receptor beta chain emerged from a study of identical twins. This clonotype came up many times. CDR1 SQVTM and CDR2 ANQGSEA come from the germline V gene. The CDR3 loop spans 13 amino acids. V lost 6 bases, J lost 3 bases, and 6 bases stayed unmatched. TCRdb fed the 5' RACE reads into MiXCR, producing one record per CDR3 protein. Among around 1.7 million distinct CDR3 sequences listed, about 31% were seen once. This sequence was found in a newborn girl in good health. The sequenced sample was cord blood. The chain uses TRBV29-1 and TRBJ2-5; 8 bases fit TRBD2. CDR3 amino acids: CSVQRGPKETQYF. CDR3 DNA sequence: TGCAGCGTACAGCGGGGGCCTAAAGAGACCCAGTACTTC.